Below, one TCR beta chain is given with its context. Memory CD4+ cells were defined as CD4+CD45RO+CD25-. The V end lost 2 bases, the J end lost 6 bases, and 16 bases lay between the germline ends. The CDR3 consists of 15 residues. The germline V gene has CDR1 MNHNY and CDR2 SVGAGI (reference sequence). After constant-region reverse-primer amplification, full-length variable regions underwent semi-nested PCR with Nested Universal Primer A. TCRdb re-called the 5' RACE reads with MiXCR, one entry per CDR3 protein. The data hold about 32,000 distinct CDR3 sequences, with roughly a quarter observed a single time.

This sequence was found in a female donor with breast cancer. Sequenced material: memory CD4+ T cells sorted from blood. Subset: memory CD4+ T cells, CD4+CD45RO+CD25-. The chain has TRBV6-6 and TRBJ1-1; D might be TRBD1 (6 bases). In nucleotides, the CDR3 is TGTGCCAGCAGTTACCCGGACGGGGGGCTCGCTGAAGCTTTCTTT. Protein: CASSYPDGGLAEAFF.